A single sample gave rise to the 8 T cell receptor beta chains below, sequenced in a study of shared T cell receptors in the human thymus. Produced via immunoSEQ multiplex PCR; TCRdb's table is partial and in-frame only. The profile covers 550,000 to 800,000 clones, with 70% to 90% appearing a single time and under 0.012% taken by the ten largest. The data were also submitted as part of a second study, on human thymus T cells.

Source material: thymocytes. The receptors shown here come from a girl under three years old with a congenital heart defect.

The rearrangement uses TRBV4-3 and TRBJ1-2, with a possible D match to TRBD1 (5 bases). The CDR3 contains 13 residues. V gave up 2 bases and J gave up 3 bases, with 7 bases separating them. Germline lookup yields CDR1 LGHNA and CDR2 YSLEER. CDR3 loop: CASSQRGDYGYTF. The CDR3 DNA is TGCGCCAGCAGCCAACGGGGGGACTATGGCTACACCTTC.

The V and J genes are TRBV28 and TRBJ2-1; D remains unclear. CDR1 MDHEN and CDR2 SYDVKM come from the germline V gene. The CDR3 has 17 amino acids. V was trimmed by 2 bases and J by 0 bases, leaving 14 bases between them. CDR3 DNA sequence: TGTGCCAGCAGTTTAGAACTTCCCCCGAGCTCCTACAATGAGCAGTTCTTC. It is translated as CASSLELPPSSYNEQFF.

The rearrangement uses TRBV28 and TRBJ1-1; D unclear. The CDR3 loop spans 13 amino acids. V lost 1 base, J lost 11 bases, and 14 bases lay in between. Germline CDR1 MDHEN, CDR2 SYDVKM. The CDR3 DNA reads TGTGCCAGCAGTTTATCCTCCGGAGGGCGGGCTTTCTTT. It is translated as CASSLSSGGRAFF.

The chain employs TRBV5-6 and TRBJ2-7, with 7 bases that match TRBD1. The germline V gene has CDR1 SGHDT and CDR2 YYEEEE. CDR3 length: 18 amino acids. Trimming took 4 bases from V and 3 from J; bases not matched to a gene: 19. The CDR3 region is CASSAVRSRDRYLYEQYF. The CDR3 DNA sequence: TGTGCCAGCAGCGCCGTCCGGTCCAGGGACAGATACCTCTACGAGCAGTACTTC.

V is TRBV6-6 and J is TRBJ1-2, with 9 bases lining up with TRBD1. The junction had 11 bases not matched to a gene; V was cut back by 5 bases and J by 7 bases. Germline CDR1 is MNHNY and CDR2 is SVGAGI (reference sequence). The CDR3 contains 15 residues. The CDR3, as DNA: TGTGCCAGCAGTAACCCGCGACAGGGGGGCTTTGGCTACACCTTC. Protein product: CASSNPRQGGFGYTF.

V gene TRBV5-6 combines with J gene TRBJ2-5; 12 nucleotides agree with TRBD2. V was clipped by 6 bases and J by 6 bases; unmatched bases: 15. The CDR3 length is 17 residues. Germline V CDR1 and CDR2: SGHDT, YYEEEE. The CDR3 nucleotides read TGTGCCAGCACCCTTAACAGAGCTAGCGGGGGGGCAAAGACCCAGTACTTC. Residues: CASTLNRASGGAKTQYF.

This clone showed up just a few times. The V gene is TRBV4-3, the J gene TRBJ1-1, with 7 bases fitting TRBD1. The CDR3 length is 19 residues. J lost 0 bases, V lost 0 bases, and 13 bases had no gene match. Germline CDR1 is LGHNA and CDR2 is YSLEER. The CDR3 region has the DNA TGCGCCAGCAGCCAAGATGGAAGACCTCCGACAGGGATGAACACTGAAGCTTTCTTT. As protein: CASSQDGRPPTGMNTEAFF.

This clone was seen a single time. J is TRBJ2-4 and V is TRBV7-9; tentative D call: TRBD2 (7 bases). CDR3 length equals 17 residues. Germline CDR1 reads SEHNR; CDR2 reads FQNEAQ (reference sequence). Trimming took 1 base from V and 2 from J, leaving 15 bases between them. The DNA for the CDR3 is TGTGCCAGCAGCTTAGGGAGAGGGGGGGGATCCAAAAACATTCAGTACTTC. Its protein is CASSLGRGGGSKNIQYF. The entire variable domain, with the rest obtained from reference TRBV7-9 and TRBJ2-4, is as follows: DTGVSQNPRHKITKRGQNVTFRCDPISEHNRLYWYRQTLGQGPEFLTYFQNEAQLEKSRLLSDRFSAERPKGSFSTLEIQRTEQGDSAMYLCASSLGRGGGSKNIQYFGAGTRLSVL.